This T cell receptor (beta chain) was sequenced for a study of beta chain features in type 1 diabetes. The wider study: The samples had 85 million to 140 million sorted cells examined in all. Study-wide results and caveats: High TCR expression in some cells could lead to their over-representation in cDNA sequencing. At VDJ recombination sites, type 1 diabetes patients had fewer insertions and more deleted nucleotides. Equally in patients and controls, PCR might preferentially amplify shorter templates.

Germline V gives CDR1 SGHVS, CDR2 FNYEAQ. V was cut by 1 base and J by 2 bases, with 14 bases left in between. This CDR3 is 16 amino acids long. Reverse transcribing all isolated RNA meant expressed TCRB transcripts were sequenced. Data came from immunoSEQ multiplex PCR; TCRdb stores just in-frame clones and leaves some out. Among approximately 250,000 clones, 7.5% to 10% were seen once, and the ten largest hold approximately 0.035%. With regard to this clone: What it recognizes is unknown.

The V call is TRBV7-6, the J call TRBJ1-2; D is perhaps TRBD1 (5 bases). The clonotype originates from a woman aged 18-35 years in good health. Sequencing was carried out using naive CD4+ T cells from blood. As DNA, the CDR3 is TGTGCCAGCAGCTTAGTAGGCCCGGCAGGGAACTATGGCTACACCTTC. Translated: CASSLVGPAGNYGYTF.